Below, 13 T cell receptor beta chains from the same sample are listed, as sequenced in a study of regulatory T cells in long-lasting Graves disease. The TCR beta library used iRepertoire HTBI primers with Arm-PCR amplification of CDR3. Each CDR3 protein gets one entry after TCRdb re-called the multiplex PCR reads with MiXCR. Among about 500,000 distinct CDR3 sequences listed, 16% were seen once. Sample time point: newly diagnosed GD, antithyroid drugs for less than 3 months. TCR sequences were obtained from RNA taken from PBMCs. The data were also submitted as part of a second study, on T cells in Graves' hyperthyroidism and ophthalmopathy.

Here the sequenced sample was peripheral blood mononuclear cells (PBMCs), taken at new diagnosis, from a patient treated with antithyroid drugs. The receptor source for this set is a man aged 35 to 55 with Graves disease.

Turning to this clonotype: A much larger clonotype is one base distant, so this may be a read error. The conserved final phenylalanine or tryptophan is absent from the CDR3, which likely points to a read error. The CDR3 region is CSAQGGETQYL. Here the CDR3 DNA reads TGCAGTGCTCAAGGGGGAGAGACCCAGTACTTA. The chain has TRBV20-1 and TRBJ2-5, with D possibly TRBD1 on 6 matching bases. Germline-derived CDR1 and CDR2 are DFQATT and SNEGSKA (reference sequence). With 5 bases removed from V and 4 bases from J, the gap between germline ends came to 8 bases. This CDR3 is 11 amino acids long.

This clonotype was counted ten times or more. The J gene is TRBJ2-1, the V gene TRBV24-1, with 10 bases fitting TRBD2. Germline CDR1 reads KGHDR; CDR2 reads SFDVKD. V shed 3 bases, J shed 3 bases, and the junction held 4 bases outside the gene matches. The CDR3 contains 16 residues. The CDR3 DNA reads TGTGCCACCAGTGATCGACTAGCGGGCAGCTACAATGAGCAGTTCTTC. Its translation is CATSDRLAGSYNEQFF.

This clonotype showed up many times. V gene TRBV4-1 combines with J gene TRBJ1-1; unclear D gene. The germline CDR1 and CDR2 sequences are MGHRA and YSYEKL. V was trimmed by 0 bases and J by 11 bases, leaving 16 bases between them. The CDR3 length is 14 residues. In nucleotides, the CDR3 is TGCGCCAGCAGCCAAGATGGTCGGGAGGACCGGGCTTTCTTT. Its translation is CASSQDGREDRAFF.

Many counts were recorded for this clonotype. The chain recombines TRBV30 with TRBJ2-5; D is ambiguous. Germline values: CDR1 GTSNPN, CDR2 SVGIG (reference sequence). The germline V and J ends were trimmed by 4 bases and 5 bases, with 11 bases remaining between them. The CDR3 sequence is 12 residues long. CDR3 DNA: TGTGCCTGGATTGACGTGTGGGAGACCCAGTACTTC. This encodes CAWIDVWETQYF.

In this sample, this clonotype turned up many times. The genes are TRBV27 and TRBJ2-1; D unclear. The CDR3 is made up of 14 amino acids. Germline loops: CDR1 MNHEY, CDR2 SMNVEV (reference sequence). The V end was cut by 5 bases, the J end by 9 bases, with 17 bases between. CDR3 residues: CASSTLPSFGEQFF. CDR3 in DNA: TGTGCCAGCAGTACCCTCCCTAGTTTCGGTGAGCAGTTCTTC.

Comment on this clonotype: This may come from a read error, since a much larger clone is one base off. This chain links TRBV3-1 with TRBJ2-1, with D possibly being TRBD2 (5 bases). Per the germline V gene, CDR1 is LGHDT and CDR2 is YNNKEL (reference sequence). The CDR3 has 13 residues. Trimming stripped 9 bases from V and 10 bases from J, with 19 bases between. The CDR3: CASSRGSFYEQFF. The CDR3 DNA is TGTGCCAGTTCAAGAGGGAGCTTCTACGAGCAGTTCTTC.

This clonotype was recorded at least ten times. The genes are TRBV3-1 and TRBJ2-7; no definite D call. This CDR3 is built from 16 residues. CDR1 is LGHDT, CDR2 YNNKEL, per germline (reference sequence). The V gene lost 0 bases and the J gene lost 3 bases, with 15 bases spanning the gap. As DNA, the CDR3 is TGTGCCAGCAGCCAAGATCGAAGGGTACGACTCTACGAGCAGTACTTC. The encoded protein is CASSQDRRVRLYEQYF.

This clonotype was seen a few times. The chain carries TRBV27 and TRBJ2-5, with 9 bases aligning to TRBD2. The CDR3 has 18 amino acids. Germline CDR1 and CDR2: MNHEY and SMNVEV (reference sequence). Germline trimming cut 6 bases from V and 5 bases from J; bases unmatched to any gene: 19. CDR3 protein: CASSRGRASGDLGETQYF. The CDR3 nucleotides are TGTGCCAGCAGCCGGGGGCGGGCTAGCGGGGACTTGGGGGAGACCCAGTACTTC.

CDR3: CSASESARYGYTF. The CDR3 DNA reads as TGCAGTGCTAGTGAGAGTGCCAGATATGGCTACACCTTC. V and J are TRBV20-1 and TRBJ1-2; D not certain. V was cut by 3 bases and J by 5 bases, with 13 bases left in between. Germline CDR1 is DFQATT and CDR2 is SNEGSKA (reference sequence). The CDR3 contains 13 residues.

The chain couples TRBV6-1 to TRBJ1-6; no firm D call. This CDR3 is 14 amino acids long. The ends were cut back, 0 bases at V and 5 bases at J, with 5 bases in the middle. In germline, CDR1 is MNHNS, CDR2 SASEGT. CDR3 protein: CASSEALHNSPLHF. DNA for the CDR3: TGTGCCAGCAGTGAAGCGCTCCATAATTCACCCCTCCACTTT.

This clonotype was picked up many times. This sequence joins TRBV29-1 and TRBJ2-5; D may be TRBD2 (5 bases). The CDR3 runs to 15 residues. The V end was cut by 0 bases, the J end by 5 bases, with 16 bases between. CDR1 SQVTM and CDR2 ANQGSEA come from the germline V gene. CDR3 amino acids: CSVEDLERRGETQYF. The CDR3 DNA is TGCAGCGTTGAAGATCTTGAGCGGAGAGGGGAGACCCAGTACTTC. The complete variable domain, with remaining parts taken from reference TRBV29-1 and TRBJ2-5, reads SAVISQKPSRDICQRGTSLTIQCQVDSQVTMMFWYRQQPGQSLTLIATANQGSEATYESGFVIDKFPISRPNLTFSTLTVSNMSPEDSSIYLCSVEDLERRGETQYFGPGTRLLVL.

Ten or more counts support this clonotype. The chain employs TRBV5-1 and TRBJ2-7; 9 bases agree with TRBD1. The CDR3 is made up of 13 amino acids. CDR1 SGHRS and CDR2 YFSETQ come from the germline V gene. Trimming cost V 7 bases and J 5 bases; bases outside gene matches: 7. Here the CDR3 DNA reads TGCGCCAGCCGGATGACAGGGGGGGACGAGCAGTACTTC. It specifies CASRMTGGDEQYF.

In this sample, this clonotype turned up a few times. The chain combines TRBV7-3 with TRBJ2-2; TRBD1 is a possible D gene (6 bases). The CDR3 has 15 residues. Germline V gene data show CDR1 as SGHTA and CDR2 as FQGTGA. The germline V and J ends were trimmed by 5 bases and 4 bases, with 14 bases remaining between them. CDR3 bases: TGTGCCAGCAGCCCAGACAGGATAGGCACCGGGGAGCTGTTTTTT. It codes for CASSPDRIGTGELFF.